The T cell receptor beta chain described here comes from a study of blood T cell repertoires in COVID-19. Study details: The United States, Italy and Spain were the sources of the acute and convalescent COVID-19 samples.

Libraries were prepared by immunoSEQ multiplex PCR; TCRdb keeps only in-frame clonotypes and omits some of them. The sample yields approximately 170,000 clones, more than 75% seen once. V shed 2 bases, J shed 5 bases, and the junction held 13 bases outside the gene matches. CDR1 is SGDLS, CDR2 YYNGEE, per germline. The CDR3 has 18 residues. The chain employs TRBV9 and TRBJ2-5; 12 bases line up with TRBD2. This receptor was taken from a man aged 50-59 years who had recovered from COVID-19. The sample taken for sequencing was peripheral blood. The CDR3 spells CASSVGTGRLAGAETQYF. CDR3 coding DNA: TGTGCCAGCAGCGTCGGGACAGGTCGACTAGCGGGAGCCGAGACCCAGTACTTC.